This TCR beta chain was found in a study of T cell responses to AZD1222 COVID-19 vaccine. The V gene's germline CDR1 is KGHSH and CDR2 LQKENI. This CDR3 has 15 residues. Trimming removed 1 base at V and 0 bases at J, with 10 bases between. Clones were sequenced by immunoSEQ multiplex PCR, and TCRdb holds only the in-frame ones, with some missing. Among around 96,000 clones listed, about 88% were seen once. This sample comprised peripheral blood, obtained on day 0 of AZD1222 vaccination. This chain uses TRBV18 with TRBJ2-7; maybe TRBD2 (6 bases). This sequence originates from an adult in good health. CDR3 sequence: CASSPQEGPSYEQYF. CDR3 DNA: TGTGCCAGCTCACCACAGGAGGGGCCCTCCTACGAGCAGTACTTC.